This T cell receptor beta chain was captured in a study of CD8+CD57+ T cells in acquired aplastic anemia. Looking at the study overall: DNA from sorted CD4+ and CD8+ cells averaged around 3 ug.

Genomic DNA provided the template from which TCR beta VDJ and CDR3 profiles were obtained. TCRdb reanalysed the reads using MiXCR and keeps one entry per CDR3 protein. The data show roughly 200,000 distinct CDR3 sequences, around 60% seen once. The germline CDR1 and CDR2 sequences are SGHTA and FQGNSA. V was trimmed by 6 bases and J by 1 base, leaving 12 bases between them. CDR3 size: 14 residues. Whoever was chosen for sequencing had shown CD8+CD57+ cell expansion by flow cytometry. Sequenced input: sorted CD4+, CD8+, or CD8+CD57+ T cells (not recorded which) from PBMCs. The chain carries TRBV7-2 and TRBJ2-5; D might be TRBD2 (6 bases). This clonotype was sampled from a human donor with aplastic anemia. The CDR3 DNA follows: TGTGCCAGCAGGGAAACCGGGGGCCAAGAGACCCAGTACTTC. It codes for CASRETGGQETQYF.